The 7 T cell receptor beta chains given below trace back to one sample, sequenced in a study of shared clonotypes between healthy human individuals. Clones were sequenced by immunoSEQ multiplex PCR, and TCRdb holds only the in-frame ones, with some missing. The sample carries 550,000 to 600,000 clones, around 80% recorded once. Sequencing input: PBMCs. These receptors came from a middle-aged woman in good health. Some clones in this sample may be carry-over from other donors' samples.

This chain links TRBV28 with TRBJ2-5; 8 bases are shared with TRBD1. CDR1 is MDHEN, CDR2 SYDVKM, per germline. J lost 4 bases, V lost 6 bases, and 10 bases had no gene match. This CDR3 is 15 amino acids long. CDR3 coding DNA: TGTGCCAGCAGGGCCTTGGACAGGGTGGGAGAGACCCAGTACTTC. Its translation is CASRALDRVGETQYF.

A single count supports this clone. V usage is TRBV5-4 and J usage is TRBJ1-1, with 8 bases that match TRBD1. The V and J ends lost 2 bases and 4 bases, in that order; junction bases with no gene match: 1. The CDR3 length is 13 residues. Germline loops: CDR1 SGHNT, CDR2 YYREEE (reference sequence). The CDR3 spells CASSFTGGTEAFF. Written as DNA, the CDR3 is TGTGCCAGCAGCTTCACAGGGGGCACTGAAGCTTTCTTT.

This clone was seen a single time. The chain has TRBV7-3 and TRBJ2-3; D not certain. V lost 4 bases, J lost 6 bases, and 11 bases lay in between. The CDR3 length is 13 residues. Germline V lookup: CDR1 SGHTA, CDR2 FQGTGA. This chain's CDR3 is CASSSGSRDTQYF. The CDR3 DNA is TGTGCCAGCAGCTCGGGTAGCAGGGATACGCAGTATTTT.

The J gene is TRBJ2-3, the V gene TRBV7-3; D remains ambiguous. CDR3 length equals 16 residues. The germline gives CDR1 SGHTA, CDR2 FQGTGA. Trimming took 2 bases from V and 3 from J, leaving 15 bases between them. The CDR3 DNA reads TGTGCCAGCAGCTTATCCCCGACCCGAGGTACAGATACGCAGTATTTT. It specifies CASSLSPTRGTDTQYF.

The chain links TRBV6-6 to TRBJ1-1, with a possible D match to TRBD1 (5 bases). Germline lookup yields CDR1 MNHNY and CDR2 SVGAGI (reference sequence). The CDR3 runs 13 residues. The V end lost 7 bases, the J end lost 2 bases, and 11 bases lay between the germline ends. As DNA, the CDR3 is TGTGCCAGCAAAGGGGCAGCTAACACTGAAGCTTTCTTT. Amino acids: CASKGAANTEAFF.

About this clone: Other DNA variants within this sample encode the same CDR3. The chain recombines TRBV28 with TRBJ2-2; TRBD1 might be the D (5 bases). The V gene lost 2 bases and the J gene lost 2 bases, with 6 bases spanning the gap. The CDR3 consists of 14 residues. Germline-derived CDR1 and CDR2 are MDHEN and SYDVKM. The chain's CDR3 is CASSLQGNTGELFF. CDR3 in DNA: TGTGCCAGCAGTTTACAGGGAAACACCGGGGAGCTGTTTTTT.

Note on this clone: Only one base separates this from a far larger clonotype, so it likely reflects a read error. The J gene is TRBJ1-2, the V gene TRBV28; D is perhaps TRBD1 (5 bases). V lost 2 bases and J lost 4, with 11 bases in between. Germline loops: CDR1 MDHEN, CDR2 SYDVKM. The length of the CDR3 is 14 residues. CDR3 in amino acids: CASSLTPGLYGYTF. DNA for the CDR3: TGTGCCAGCAGTTTAACACCAGGGCTCTATGGCTACACCTTC.